These T cell receptor beta chains were read from a single sample in a study of OX40 agonist ivuxolimab in advanced cancers. Clones were read by immunoSEQ multiplex PCR, and TCRdb kept only the in-frame ones, dropping some. The sample yields more than 60,000 clones, about 93% seen once. The specimen comprised CD4+ or CD8+ T cells sorted from blood, sampled in a trial of the OX40 agonist ivuxolimab. The receptor set was obtained from an adult with an advanced solid tumor such as melanoma, head and neck, liver or kidney cancer. CDR3s include the opening cysteine and the closing phenylalanine or tryptophan. A D gene is named only where the DNA matches it firmly. Clone size is not always given. Where it is, it says once, few, many or a class for expanded clones.

v_call	clone_size	d_call	j_call	cdr3_aa	cdr3_nt
TRBV28	few	NA	TRBJ2-2	CASSFQGIGELFF	TGTGCCAGTTCCTTCCAGGGAATCGGGGAGCTGTTTTTT
TRBV5-5	NA	TRBD1	TRBJ1-3	CASSWGTGENTIYF	TGTGCCAGCAGCTGGGGGACAGGGGAAAACACCATATATTTT
TRBV19	NA	NA	TRBJ2-1	CASSMLASIYNEQFF	TGTGCCAGTAGTATGTTAGCGAGCATTTACAATGAGCAGTTCTTC
TRBV29-1	NA	NA	TRBJ2-1	CSVTLKTAVSYNEQFF	TGCAGCGTGACCCTCAAGACAGCAGTTTCCTACAATGAGCAGTTCTTC
TRBV2	NA	NA	TRBJ2-7	CAIRQVIMPSYEQYF	TGTGCCATACGACAGGTCATTATGCCGTCCTACGAGCAGTACTTC
TRBV27	NA	NA	TRBJ2-3	CASSETRDTQYF	TGTGCCAGCAGTGAGACTAGGGATACGCAGTATTTT
TRBV9	NA	NA	TRBJ2-3	CASSVSGSTDTQYF	TGTGCCAGCAGCGTAAGTGGCTCGACAGATACGCAGTATTTT
TRBV18	once	NA	TRBJ2-4	CASSPYIELAKNIQYF	TGTGCCAGCTCACCTTACATAGAGTTAGCCAAAAACATTCAGTACTTC
TRBV6-4	NA	NA	TRBJ1-2	CASSPREDYGYTF	TGTGCCAGCAGCCCCAGGGAGGACTATGGCTACACCTTC
TRBV2	NA	TRBD2	TRBJ2-1	CASSGTSGSYNEQFF	TGTGCCAGCAGCGGGACTAGCGGGTCTTACAATGAGCAGTTCTTC
TRBV6-6	NA	TRBD1	TRBJ1-1	CASSLDRAGTEAFF	TGTGCCAGCAGTTTGGACAGGGCGGGGACTGAAGCTTTCTTT
TRBV6-1	NA	NA	TRBJ1-3	CATRGSNSGNTIYF	TGTGCCACCCGTGGTTCCAACTCTGGAAACACCATATATTTT
TRBV7-2	NA	TRBD2	TRBJ2-7	CASKTGLAGHYEQYF	TGTGCCAGCAAGACAGGACTAGCGGGGCACTACGAGCAGTACTTC
TRBV21-1	NA	NA	TRBJ2-3	CASSLWTGNGTDTQYF	TGTGCCAGCAGCCTATGGACAGGGAATGGCACAGATACGCAGTATTTT
TRBV23-1	NA	NA	TRBJ1-3	CASSQSGQGWGGNTIYF	TGCGCCAGCAGTCAATCGGGCCAGGGGTGGGGTGGAAACACCATATATTTT
TRBV7-2	NA	TRBD1	TRBJ1-2	CASSPTGVNGYTF	TGTGCCAGCAGCCCCACAGGGGTCAATGGCTACACCTTC
TRBV7-2	NA	NA	TRBJ1-2	CASSPGVRRLNYGYTF	TGTGCCAGCAGCCCGGGGGTAAGGAGACTGAACTATGGCTACACCTTC
TRBV14	NA	TRBD1	TRBJ2-3	CASSQVMTGGYTDTQYF	TGTGCCAGCAGCCAAGTTATGACAGGGGGGTACACAGATACGCAGTATTTT
TRBV5-8	once	TRBD1	TRBJ2-7	CASSSRQGPYEQYF	TGTGCCAGCAGCTCGCGACAGGGGCCCTACGAGCAGTACTTC
TRBV10-3	NA	NA	TRBJ2-5	CAIRAVSQETQYF	TGTGCCATCAGGGCGGTATCCCAAGAGACCCAGTACTTC
TRBV7-2	few	NA	TRBJ1-2	CASSLANGYTF	TGTGCCAGCAGCTTAGCGAATGGCTACACCTTC
TRBV7-9	NA	TRBD1	TRBJ1-4	CASSLWAGGAGEKLFF	TGTGCCAGCAGCTTATGGGCAGGGGGCGCCGGTGAAAAACTGTTTTTT
TRBV5-5	NA	TRBD1	TRBJ1-6	CATHPQGDNSPLHF	TGTGCCACCCATCCACAGGGGGATAATTCACCCCTCCACTTT
TRBV9	NA	TRBD2	TRBJ2-5	CASSVPPSGAETQYF	TGTGCCAGCAGCGTCCCCCCTAGCGGGGCGGAGACCCAGTACTTC
TRBV6-7	few	NA	TRBJ1-1	CANGGGRTNTEAFF	TGTGCAAACGGAGGAGGAAGAACAAACACTGAAGCTTTCTTT
TRBV27	NA	TRBD1	TRBJ2-1	CASSYRTGQNEQFF	TGTGCCAGCAGTTACAGGACAGGGCAAAATGAGCAGTTCTTC
TRBV19	NA	NA	TRBJ2-1	CASSIPLTYNEQFF	TGTGCCAGTAGTATTCCGCTAACATACAATGAGCAGTTCTTC
TRBV5-6	NA	NA	TRBJ2-7	CASSLVRSSYEQYF	TGTGCCAGCAGCTTGGTTAGAAGCTCCTACGAGCAGTACTTC
TRBV4-1	NA	NA	TRBJ2-7	CASSQQGHPNSYEQYF	TGCGCCAGCAGCCAACAAGGACACCCAAACTCCTACGAGCAGTACTTC
TRBV4-1	NA	NA	TRBJ2-7	CASSQDRPGVYEQYF	TGCGCCAGCAGCCAAGATCGACCCGGCGTCTACGAGCAGTACTTC
TRBV21-1	NA	NA	TRBJ1-5	CASRGDQPQHF	TGTGCCAGCCGGGGGGATCAGCCCCAGCATTTT
TRBV19	NA	NA	TRBJ2-2	CASTHTPDSFTGELFF	TGTGCCAGTACCCATACCCCCGACAGTTTCACCGGGGAGCTGTTTTTT
TRBV28	NA	NA	TRBJ1-1	CASSPPAGWNTEAFF	TGTGCCAGCAGCCCCCCGGCAGGTTGGAACACTGAAGCTTTCTTT
TRBV9	NA	NA	TRBJ2-7	CASSVGSGSPPYEQYF	TGTGCCAGCAGCGTAGGATCGGGATCGCCCCCCTACGAGCAGTACTTC
TRBV4-3	NA	TRBD1	TRBJ1-2	CASSQDPQGVNYGYTF	TGCGCCAGCAGCCAAGATCCCCAGGGGGTTAACTATGGCTACACCTTC
TRBV27	NA	TRBD1	TRBJ1-1	CASRAPGGASLAFF	TGTGCCAGCAGAGCCCCAGGGGGCGCGTCTCTAGCTTTCTTT
TRBV30	NA	NA	TRBJ1-1	CAWTHPGGAFF	TGTGCCTGGACTCACCCCGGAGGGGCTTTCTTT
TRBV4-3	once	NA	TRBJ2-3	CASSPKGAGLTDTQYF	TGCGCCAGCAGCCCAAAGGGCGCGGGACTCACAGATACGCAGTATTTT
TRBV7-3	NA	NA	TRBJ2-1	CASSLTGPNEQFF	TGTGCCAGCAGCCTAACGGGGCCGAATGAGCAGTTCTTC
TRBV5-1	NA	TRBD2	TRBJ2-7	CASSLRQGGAGVKSYEQYF	TGCGCCAGCAGCTTGCGGCAGGGAGGAGCGGGAGTCAAGTCCTACGAGCAGTACTTC
TRBV4-1	NA	NA	TRBJ1-2	CASSPTGGAMGYTF	TGCGCCAGCAGCCCTACAGGAGGGGCGATGGGCTACACCTTC
TRBV7-8	NA	NA	TRBJ2-3	CASSLALADTQYF	TGTGCCAGCAGCTTAGCCCTGGCAGATACGCAGTATTTT
TRBV19	NA	NA	TRBJ2-5	CASSMSPFLRPQETQYF	TGTGCCAGTAGTATGAGCCCCTTCTTGCGTCCACAAGAGACCCAGTACTTC